The present T cell receptor (beta chain) was sequenced within a study of T cell responses to AZD1222 COVID-19 vaccine (dated by TCRdb to about 2021). For the study in its entirety: A total of over 230 trial participants underwent TCR sequencing, of whom some 210 received two doses of AZD1222 and 26 received two doses of the MenACWY control vaccine. Enrollment into the trials was organized by age into subgroups of 18-55, 56-69 and 70-plus years, and those subgroups contained approximately 160, 26 and 62 TCR-sequenced participants, respectively. Here is what the overall study found, with its caveats: Because no day 14 peak-response samples were available, the repertoires could be characterized only after the peak T cell response. The whole spike protein was spanned by vaccine-associated CD4 TCRs, and dominant responses were seen in regions 160-218 and 743-854. After two AZD1222 doses, spike-specific TCR breadth and depth were significantly higher than at day 0 and than in MenACWY recipients. Most participants were white British and females outnumbered males, and the authors suggested that clonal diversity may have been underestimated. In the small 56-69-year group, the increase in depth fell short of significance, most likely because of low power. Nearly half of unique spike-specific TCRs reportedly recognized epitopes outside regions mutated in the B.1.351 and B.1.1.7 variants. Conclusions about previously exposed vaccinees were limited because only six AZD1222 recipients were SARS-CoV-2 seropositive at baseline.

Including the terminal cysteine and phenylalanine, the CDR3 comprises 16 residues. The DNA shown is the 48-base CDR3, in frame from base 1. Relative to germline, V is missing 5 bases and J is missing 5 bases, with 6 bases of the junction outside any gene match. CDR1 ENHRY and CDR2 SYGVKD were looked up in the germline V gene. As regards this clone: Its binding antigen is unknown. No base-level quality is on record; no much larger clone is a single base apart.

The CDR3 regions of human TCRbeta chains were subjected to immunosequencing. In the authors' own workflow: TCRs in the repertoires were matched against a reference library of SARS-CoV-2-specific TCRs that had been generated with the MIRA antigen-specificity platform. Breadth meant the fraction of unique TCRs that were SARS-CoV-2-associated, whereas depth meant the fraction of total T cells that were SARS-CoV-2-associated. Using the MIRA data, each spike-specific TCR was mapped to the spike region that the TCR reacts to and placed in a CD4 or CD8 class. Log10-transformed breadth and depth values were compared by one-way ANOVA with Sidak's multiple comparisons tests. TCRdb obtained this table from immuneACCESS and retained in-frame rearrangements with V and J assigned. These tables miss some clones; where compared with another copy, unresolved V genes account for less than half of the shortfall, and the remainder is unexplained. V and J calls and clone size are as listed in that table; D and trimming were resolved from the DNA. For this sample there are 120,000 or so clones; roughly 90% appear just once. The leading ten clones occupy 11% of the sample.

Taken with the paper, the label for time point translates to: baseline before first vaccination. The sample's treatment or condition, from its label and the paper: meningococcal conjugate vaccine given as trial control. The vaccinee samples were drawn from two UK trials, COV001 and COV002, one of which was a single-blind randomized controlled phase 2/3 trial testing AZD1222 (ChAdOx1 nCoV-19) in healthy adults. Trial participant PBMC samples were collected at day 0 and day 28 after the second dose for TCRbeta chain sequencing. This sample comprised peripheral blood, obtained on day 0 of MenACWY control vaccination. The sequence joins TRBV10-3 to TRBJ2-2; 12 bases in the junction line up with TRBD2. This receptor was taken from an adult in good health. The DNA is TGTGCCATCAGTTGGACTAGCGGGACCGGGACCGGGGAGCTGTTTTTT. Its product reads: CAISWTSGTGTGELFF.